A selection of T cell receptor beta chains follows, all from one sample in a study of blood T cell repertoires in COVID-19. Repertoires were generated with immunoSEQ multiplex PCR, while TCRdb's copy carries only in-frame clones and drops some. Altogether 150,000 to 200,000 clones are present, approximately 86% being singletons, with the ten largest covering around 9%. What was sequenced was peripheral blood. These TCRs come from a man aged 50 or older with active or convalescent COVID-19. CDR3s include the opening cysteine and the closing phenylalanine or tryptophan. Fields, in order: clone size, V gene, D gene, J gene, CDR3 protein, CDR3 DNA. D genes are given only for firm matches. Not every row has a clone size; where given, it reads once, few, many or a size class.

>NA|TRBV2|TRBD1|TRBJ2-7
CASSATGDEQYF
TGTGCCAGCAGTGCGACAGGGGACGAGCAGTACTTC
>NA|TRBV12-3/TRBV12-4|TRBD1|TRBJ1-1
CASRQTGSTEAFF
TGTGCCAGCAGACAGACAGGGAGCACTGAAGCTTTCTTT
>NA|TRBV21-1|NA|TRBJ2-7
CASSTGTSRRIREQYF
TGTGCCAGCAGCACCGGGACTAGCAGGCGTATCAGGGAGCAGTACTTC
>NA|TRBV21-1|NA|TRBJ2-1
CASSKSCRAHEQFF
TGTGCCAGCAGCAAATCGTGCAGGGCTCATGAGCAGTTCTTC
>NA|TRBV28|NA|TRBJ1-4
CASSPASRPNEKLFF
TGTGCCAGCAGTCCCGCGAGCAGGCCAAACGAAAAACTGTTTTTT
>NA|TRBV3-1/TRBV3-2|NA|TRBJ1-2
CASRTGGKTGYTF
TGTGCCAGCAGAACGGGCGGGAAAACTGGCTACACCTTC
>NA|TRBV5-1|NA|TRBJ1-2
CASSLGTASGYGYTF
TGCGCCAGCAGCTTGGGCACAGCCTCTGGGTATGGCTACACCTTC
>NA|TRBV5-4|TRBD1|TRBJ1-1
CASSPARGRGFPFEAFF
TGTGCCAGCAGCCCAGCGAGGGGCAGGGGGTTCCCTTTTGAAGCTTTCTTT
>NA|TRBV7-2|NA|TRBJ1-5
CASSLGQKQPQHF
TGTGCCAGCAGCTTAGGGCAGAAACAGCCCCAGCATTTT
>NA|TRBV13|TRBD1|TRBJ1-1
CASSSTRDSLMNTEAFF
TGTGCCAGCAGCTCCACCCGGGACAGCCTGATGAACACTGAAGCTTTCTTT
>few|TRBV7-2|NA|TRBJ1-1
CASSQMNAGEAFF
TGTGCCAGCAGTCAAATGAATGCGGGTGAAGCTTTCTTT
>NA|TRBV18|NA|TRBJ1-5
CASSPLFSNQPQHF
TGTGCCAGCTCACCACTCTTTAGCAATCAGCCCCAGCATTTT
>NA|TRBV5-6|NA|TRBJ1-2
CASSPTGYYGYTF
TGTGCCAGCAGTCCCACAGGGTACTATGGCTACACCTTC
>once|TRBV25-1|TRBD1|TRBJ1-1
CASTGLIGQGRNTEAFF
TGTGCCAGCACGGGGCTAATTGGACAGGGACGGAACACTGAAGCTTTCTTT
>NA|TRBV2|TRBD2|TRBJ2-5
CASTGTRGFETQYF
TGTGCCAGCACTGGGACTAGGGGTTTTGAGACCCAGTACTTC
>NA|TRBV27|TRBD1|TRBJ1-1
CASRPQGAQNTEAFF
TGTGCCAGCAGGCCACAGGGGGCGCAGAACACTGAAGCTTTCTTT
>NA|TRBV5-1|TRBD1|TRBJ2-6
CASSLVSGGPSSGANVLTF
TGCGCCAGCAGCTTGGTGTCAGGGGGCCCGAGCTCTGGGGCCAACGTCCTGACTTTC
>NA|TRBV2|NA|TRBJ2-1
CASSAPSGRGATSSYNEQFF
TGTGCCAGCAGCGCCCCCTCCGGCAGGGGAGCTACTAGCTCCTACAATGAGCAGTTCTTC
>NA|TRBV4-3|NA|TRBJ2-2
CASSQDWQGRAGELFF
TGCGCCAGCAGCCAAGATTGGCAGGGGAGAGCCGGGGAGCTGTTTTTT
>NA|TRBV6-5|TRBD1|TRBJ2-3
CASNRDRVDTQYF
TGTGCCAGCAATCGGGACAGGGTTGATACGCAGTATTTT
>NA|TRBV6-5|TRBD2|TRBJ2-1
CASRTTSGSDNEQFF
TGTGCCAGCAGAACGACTAGCGGGAGTGACAATGAGCAGTTCTTC
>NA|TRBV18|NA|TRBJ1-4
CASSPGRGNEKLFF
TGTGCCAGCTCACCCGGACGGGGGAATGAAAAACTGTTTTTT
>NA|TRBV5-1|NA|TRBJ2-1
CASSDSLTGNEQFF
TGCGCCAGCAGCGACTCCTTAACGGGCAATGAGCAGTTCTTC
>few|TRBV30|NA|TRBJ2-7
CAWSVDSTAAEQYF
TGTGCCTGGAGTGTAGACAGTACAGCCGCTGAGCAGTACTTC
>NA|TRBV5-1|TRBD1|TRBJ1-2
CASSPPTGTANYGYTF
TGCGCCAGCAGCCCACCCACCGGGACAGCTAACTATGGCTACACCTTC
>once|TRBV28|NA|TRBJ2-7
CASSLSSGQKQYF
TGTGCCAGCAGTTTATCAAGCGGCCAGAAGCAGTACTTC
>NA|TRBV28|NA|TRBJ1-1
CASSLQGTEAFF
TGTGCCAGCAGTCTACAGGGAACTGAAGCTTTCTTT
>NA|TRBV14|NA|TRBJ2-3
CASSQRTVLTDTQYF
TGTGCCAGCAGCCAGCGGACAGTCTTAACAGATACGCAGTATTTT
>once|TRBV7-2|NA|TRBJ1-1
CASSLYGGEAFF
TGTGCCAGCAGCTTGTACGGAGGTGAAGCTTTCTTT
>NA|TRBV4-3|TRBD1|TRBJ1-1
CASSQRQGSAEAFF
TGCGCCAGCAGCCAAAGACAGGGCAGCGCTGAAGCTTTCTTT
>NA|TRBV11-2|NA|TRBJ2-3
CASSYDGQGGYTDTQYF
TGTGCCAGCAGCTACGACGGACAGGGAGGGTACACAGATACGCAGTATTTT
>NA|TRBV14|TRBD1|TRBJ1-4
CASSQDRGRNEKLFF
TGTGCCAGCAGCCAAGACAGGGGGCGGAATGAAAAACTGTTTTTT
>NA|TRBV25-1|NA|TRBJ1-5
CASSDGFNSNQPQHF
TGTGCCAGCAGTGATGGCTTTAATAGCAATCAGCCCCAGCATTTT
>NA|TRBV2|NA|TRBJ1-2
CASRDSNYGYTF
TGTGCCAGCAGAGACAGTAACTATGGCTACACCTTC
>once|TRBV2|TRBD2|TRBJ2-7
CASSKLTSGTYEQYF
TGTGCCAGCAGTAAACTGACTAGCGGTACCTACGAGCAGTACTTC